These T cell receptor beta chains were read from a single sample in a study of OX40 agonist ivuxolimab in advanced cancers. Sequencing was performed with immunoSEQ multiplex PCR; in TCRdb, only in-frame clones are kept and a portion is missing. The sample carries roughly 56,000 clones, roughly 89% recorded once. Sequencing was performed on CD4+ or CD8+ T cells sorted from blood, taken in a trial of the OX40 agonist ivuxolimab. These TCRs come from an adult with an advanced solid tumor such as melanoma, head and neck, liver or kidney cancer. The CDR3 runs from the conserved cysteine through the conserved F or W. The D gene is left open where the match is weak. A clone size is listed for some rows: how often the clone was seen (once, few, many), or a class if it is expanded.

TRBJ1-2,.,.,TRBV5-4,CASSLDRKRGYTF,TGTGCCAGCAGCTTGGACAGGAAAAGGGGCTACACCTTC
TRBJ2-1,.,.,TRBV4-1,CASSQVGGGPFKEQFF,TGCGCCAGCAGCCAGGTTGGGGGGGGGCCGTTTAAGGAGCAGTTCTTC
TRBJ1-1,.,.,TRBV30,CAWQLNTEAFF,TGTGCCTGGCAACTGAACACTGAAGCTTTCTTT
TRBJ2-6,TRBD1,.,TRBV5-1,CASSRTGTGGPSGANVLTF,TGCGCCAGCAGCAGGACCGGGACAGGTGGACCCTCTGGGGCCAACGTCCTGACTTTC
TRBJ1-5,.,.,TRBV6-5,CASSYSGARDQPQHF,TGTGCCAGCAGTTACTCAGGGGCCCGCGATCAGCCCCAGCATTTT
TRBJ2-3,TRBD2,.,TRBV7-2,CASKMGGDTQYF,TGTGCCAGCAAAATGGGGGGGGATACGCAGTATTTT
TRBJ1-1,TRBD1,.,TRBV6-1,CAIPGQLNTEAFF,TGTGCCATCCCGGGACAGCTAAACACTGAAGCTTTCTTT
TRBJ2-3,.,once,TRBV4-2,CASSQDRLASQEYF,TGTGCCAGCAGCCAAGATCGGTTGGCGTCGCAGGAGTATTTT
TRBJ2-1,.,few,TRBV6-5,CASSYRGSSYNEQFF,TGTGCCAGCAGTTACAGGGGGAGCTCCTACAATGAGCAGTTCTTC
TRBJ1-6,TRBD1,.,TRBV28,CASSRFGTGRVGSPLHF,TGTGCCAGCAGTCGCTTCGGGACAGGGAGGGTAGGGTCACCCCTCCACTTT
TRBJ1-4,.,.,TRBV9,CASSDNATNEKLFF,TGTGCCAGCAGCGACAATGCAACTAATGAAAAACTGTTTTTT
TRBJ2-2,TRBD2,once,TRBV27,CASSLGSFLAGGAGELFF,TGTGCCAGCAGTTTAGGCTCTTTTCTAGCGGGAGGGGCCGGGGAGCTGTTTTTT
TRBJ2-2,.,.,TRBV7-2,CASSLQGLTGELFF,TGTGCCAGCAGCTTACAGGGGCTCACCGGGGAGCTGTTTTTT